Reported below is one TCR beta chain. Its cognate antigen is unknown. This sample stems from a study of shared clonotypes between healthy human individuals. Study conclusions and caveats: In having few donors, the study represented limited genetic and exposure-history diversity.

This table comes from immunoSEQ multiplex PCR, and its TCRdb copy is limited to in-frame clones, with some not included. This sample carries roughly 1.5 million clones, 95% to 99% of them seen once, and the ten largest clones take about 0.45%. The donors were all Caucasian adults (living in Nashville, Tennessee). This sequence originates from a man under 40 in good health. The sequencing sample was made of naive CD4+ T cells sorted from blood. This sample's subset: CD45RA+ positively selected.

The CDR3 DNA follows: TGTGCCAGCAGTTCCAGGGCGGGTGCCTACGAGCAGTACTTC. This sequence encodes CASSSRAGAYEQYF. The V and J genes are TRBV28 and TRBJ2-7; tentatively, D is TRBD1 or TRBD2 (5 bases each). The CDR3 length is 14 residues. V was clipped by 4 bases and J by 2 bases, with 12 bases between them. Germline V lookup: CDR1 MDHEN, CDR2 SYDVKM.